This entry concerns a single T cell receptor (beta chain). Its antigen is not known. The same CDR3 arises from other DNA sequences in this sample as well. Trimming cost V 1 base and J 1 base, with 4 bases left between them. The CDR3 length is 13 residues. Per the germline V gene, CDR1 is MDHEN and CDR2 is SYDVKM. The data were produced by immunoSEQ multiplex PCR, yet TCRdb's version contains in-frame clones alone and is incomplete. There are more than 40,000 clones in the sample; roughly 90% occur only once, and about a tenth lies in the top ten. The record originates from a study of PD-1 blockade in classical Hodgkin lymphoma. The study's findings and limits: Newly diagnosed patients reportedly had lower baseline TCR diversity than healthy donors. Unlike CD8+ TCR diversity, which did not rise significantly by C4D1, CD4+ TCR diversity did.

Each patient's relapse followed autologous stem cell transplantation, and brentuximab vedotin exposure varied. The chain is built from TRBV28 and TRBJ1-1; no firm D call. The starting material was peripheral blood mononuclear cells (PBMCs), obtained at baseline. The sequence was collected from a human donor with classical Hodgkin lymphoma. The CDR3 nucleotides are TGTGCCAGCAGTTTATCTAGGAACACTGAAGCTTTCTTT. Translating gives CASSLSRNTEAFF.